The 31 T cell receptor beta chains listed next were all sequenced from one sample in a study of T cell responses to AZD1222 COVID-19 vaccine. Using immunoSEQ multiplex PCR, the repertoire was profiled, and TCRdb retains in-frame clones only, with some absent. The table shows 100,000 or so clones, with around 87% occurring only once. The specimen was peripheral blood, collected on day 0 of AZD1222 vaccination. All receptors derive from an adult in good health.

This clone was recorded once. The V gene is TRBV23-1, the J gene TRBJ2-5, with a tentative D call TRBD2 (6 bases). TRBV23-1 counts as an open reading frame of uncertain function. Trimming took off 10 bases at V and 4 bases at J, with 22 bases between the two ends. CDR3 length equals 15 residues. CDR3 in amino acids: CANPVGGRFRETQYF. CDR3 nucleotides: TGCGCCAACCCCGTTGGAGGGAGGTTCCGAGAGACCCAGTACTTC.

V gene TRBV28 combines with J gene TRBJ2-4; tentatively, D is TRBD1 (6 bases). CDR1 and CDR2 (germline): MDHEN, SYDVKM. V was shortened by 4 bases and J by 8 bases, with 18 bases between the two germline ends. This CDR3 region has 15 residues. CDR3 in DNA: TGTGCCAGCAGTTGGGCACCGAGGGGGACGGACATTCAGTACTTC. This encodes CASSWAPRGTDIQYF.

The chain couples TRBV5-5 to TRBJ2-3; D is possibly TRBD1 or TRBD2 (6 bases each). Germline loops: CDR1 SGHKS, CDR2 YYEKEE (reference sequence). The CDR3 runs to 17 residues. Trimming took 4 bases from V and 6 from J, leaving 24 bases between them. CDR3 protein: CASSIDPPGGARDTQYF. In DNA, the CDR3 is TGTGCCAGCAGCATCGACCCCCCCGGGGGCGCACGGGATACGCAGTATTTT.

This rearrangement joins TRBV19 to TRBJ2-7; perhaps D is TRBD1 or TRBD2 (5 bases each). CDR1 LNHDA and CDR2 SQIVND come from the germline V gene (reference sequence). The CDR3 spans 15 residues. V was clipped by 5 bases and J by 2 bases, with 16 bases between them. Here the CDR3 reads CASSSPGTGAYEQYF. Written as DNA, the CDR3 is TGTGCCAGTAGTTCCCCCGGGACGGGTGCCTACGAGCAGTACTTC.

J is TRBJ2-3 and V is TRBV7-9, with 8 nucleotides matching TRBD1. The CDR3 has 16 residues. CDR1 and CDR2 from the germline V gene are SEHNR and FQNEAQ (reference sequence). J lost 2 bases, V lost 7 bases, and 11 bases had no gene match. The CDR3 nucleotides are TGTGCCAGCACCTTCGACAGGGGTGTCGACACAGATACGCAGTATTTT. Its translation is CASTFDRGVDTDTQYF.

The chain has TRBV30 and TRBJ1-2; D is ambiguous. The germline gives CDR1 GTSNPN, CDR2 SVGIG (reference sequence). V lost 4 bases, J lost 9 bases, and 18 bases lay in between. This CDR3 region has 13 residues. The CDR3 coding sequence is TGTGCCTGGACTGTACAACCTATTCCAAGCTACACCTTC. Its translation: CAWTVQPIPSYTF.

The V and J genes are TRBV7-2 and TRBJ2-1, with TRBD2 identical over 14 bases. CDR3 size: 16 residues. Germline V gives CDR1 SGHTA, CDR2 FQGNSA. J lost 6 bases, V lost 4 bases, and 5 bases had no gene match. The CDR3 is CASSSGLAGGSNEQFF. In DNA form, the CDR3 reads TGTGCCAGCAGCTCCGGACTAGCGGGAGGTTCCAATGAGCAGTTCTTC.

V and J are TRBV12-5 and TRBJ2-5; 8 nucleotides match TRBD1. V lost 6 bases, J lost 0 bases, and 9 bases stayed unmatched. CDR1 and CDR2 from the germline V gene are LGHNT and FRNRAP. The CDR3 extends over 16 amino acids. CDR3 DNA: TGTGCTAGTGGGGTGGGGACAGGTGGTAACCAAGAGACCCAGTACTTC. Translation gives CASGVGTGGNQETQYF.

The chain has TRBV3-1 (or the pseudogene TRBV3-2) and TRBJ2-5, with 7 bases fitting TRBD2. Germline-derived CDR1 and CDR2 are LGHDT and YNNKEL (reference sequence). V lost 2 bases to trimming and J lost 7 bases; unmatched junction nucleotides: 4. This CDR3 spans 13 amino acids. DNA of the CDR3: TGTGCCAGCAGCCAAAGGGGAGGGTGGACCCAGTACTTC. Translated: CASSQRGGWTQYF.

V usage is TRBV7-2 and J usage is TRBJ1-1; possible D gene TRBD1, 6 bases. This CDR3 has 15 amino acids. V lost 5 bases to trimming and J lost 5 bases, with 18 bases between them. The germline V gene has CDR1 SGHTA and CDR2 FQGNSA. Written as DNA, the CDR3 is TGTGCCAGCAGCGTCTCCAGGGGTGGAGGGACTGAAGCTTTCTTT. Protein sequence: CASSVSRGGGTEAFF.

The rearrangement links TRBV4-3 to TRBJ2-1; perhaps TRBD2 as D (5 bases). Germline loops: CDR1 LGHNA, CDR2 YSLEER. CDR3 length: 15 residues. V gave up 1 base and J gave up 0 bases, with 7 bases separating them. The CDR3 loop is CASSQAGNSYNEQFF. CDR3 in DNA: TGCGCCAGCAGCCAAGCGGGGAACTCCTACAATGAGCAGTTCTTC.

This chain links TRBV7-6 with TRBJ2-2, with 11 nucleotides matching TRBD2. V shed 1 base and J 7 bases; nucleotides not matched to a gene: 8. The V gene's germline CDR1 is SGHVS and CDR2 FNYEAQ. The CDR3 has 17 residues. The CDR3 reads CASSLGLAGGAIGELFF. As DNA, the CDR3 is TGTGCCAGCAGCTTAGGGCTAGCGGGAGGTGCAATCGGGGAGCTGTTTTTT.

The CDR3 nucleotides read TGCAGTGCTAGTGTGGGGTACTCTGGAAACACCATATATTTT. It is translated as CSASVGYSGNTIYF. The chain couples TRBV20-1 to TRBJ1-3; no clear D. This CDR3 spans 14 amino acids. The germline gives CDR1 DFQATT, CDR2 SNEGSKA (reference sequence). Trimming left V 3 bases short and J 0 bases short, with 9 bases between.

The chain employs TRBV5-4 and TRBJ2-3; 7 bases are shared with TRBD2. Germline CDR1 SGHNT, CDR2 YYREEE (reference sequence). This CDR3 spans 15 amino acids. V shed 0 bases and J 1 base; nucleotides not matched to a gene: 2. CDR3 coding DNA: TGTGCCAGCAGCTTGGATGGGAGGGGCACAGATACGCAGTATTTT. This gives the protein CASSLDGRGTDTQYF.

The chain links TRBV2 to TRBJ2-1; D gene ambiguous. V lost 4 bases, J lost 13 bases, and 8 bases lay in between. Germline CDR1 SNHLY, CDR2 FYNNEI. This CDR3 is 10 amino acids long. The CDR3 bases are TGTGCCAGCAGTGTGGTTGAACAGTTCTTC. Translating gives CASSVVEQFF.

This CDR3 reads CASSLGRGLAYNEQFF. The CDR3 DNA follows: TGTGCCAGCAGCCTGGGTAGAGGACTAGCTTACAATGAGCAGTTCTTC. V gene TRBV7-2 combines with J gene TRBJ2-1, with 8 bases fitting TRBD2. The CDR3 runs to 16 residues. V dropped 5 bases and J dropped 4; count of bases not matched to a gene: 10. Germline V lookup: CDR1 SGHTA, CDR2 FQGNSA.

V gene TRBV21-1 combines with J gene TRBJ2-1; the table's D gene call, TRBD2, was not cross checked with the DNA. TRBV21-1 is labeled a pseudogene. This CDR3 spans 16 amino acids. CDR3 loop: CASSKEASGPSNEQFF. The CDR3 region has the DNA TGTGCCAGCAGCAAAGAGGCTAGCGGGCCGAGCAATGAGCAGTTCTTC.

This rearrangement joins TRBV7-9 to TRBJ1-4; no firm D call. The germline V gene has CDR1 SEHNR and CDR2 FQNEAQ (reference sequence). The CDR3 has 16 amino acids. With 1 base removed from V and 0 bases from J, the gap between germline ends came to 9 bases. The CDR3 reads CASSLVGTATNEKLFF. The CDR3 nucleotides are TGTGCCAGCAGCTTAGTGGGCACAGCAACTAATGAAAAACTGTTTTTT.

This clone has just one count. The rearrangement uses TRBV18 and TRBJ1-5, with D uncertain. The CDR3 is 15 residues long. The germline V gene encodes CDR1 KGHSH and CDR2 LQKENI. The V end lost 1 base, the J end lost 2 bases, and 9 bases lay between the germline ends. The CDR3 sequence is CASSPQATGNQPQHF. The DNA for the CDR3 is TGTGCCAGCTCACCACAGGCAACTGGCAATCAGCCCCAGCATTTT. The complete variable domain, with remaining parts taken from reference TRBV18 and TRBJ1-5, reads NAGVMQNPRHLVRRRGQEARLRCSPMKGHSHVYWYRQLPEEGLKFMVYLQKENIIDESGMPKERFSAEFPKEGPSILRIQQVVRGDSAAYFCASSPQATGNQPQHFGDGTRLSIL.

In DNA form, the CDR3 reads TGTGCCAGCTCACCCGGGGTTGCTTCGGATTCACCCCTCCACTTT. It specifies CASSPGVASDSPLHF. The chain recombines TRBV18 with TRBJ1-6; D uncertain. Germline V gene data show CDR1 as KGHSH and CDR2 as LQKENI. Trimming cost V 3 bases and J 8 bases, with 14 bases left between them. This CDR3 has 15 amino acids.

This clone was observed a handful of times. V gene TRBV1 combines with J gene TRBJ1-1; TRBD1 is the table's D call and was not checked against the DNA. TRBV1 is deemed a pseudogene. The CDR3 consists of 19 residues. This chain's CDR3 is CTSSPWADGRGDQNTEAFF. CDR3 DNA: TGCACCAGCAGCCCTTGGGCGGATGGCAGGGGCGACCAGAACACTGAAGCTTTCTTT.

The chain combines TRBV14 with TRBJ2-1, with 9 bases fitting TRBD2. The CDR3 is 13 residues long. The germline V gene encodes CDR1 SGHDN and CDR2 FVKESK. V dropped 0 bases and J dropped 11; count of bases not matched to a gene: 2. CDR3 DNA: TGTGCCAGCAGCCAAGACCTAGCGGGGAAGCAGTTCTTC. Protein: CASSQDLAGKQFF. Full variable domain (remainder filled in from reference TRBV14 and TRBJ2-1): EAGVTQFPSHSVIEKGQTVTLRCDPISGHDNLYWYRRVMGKEIKFLLHFVKESKQDESGMPNNRFLAERTGGTYSTLKVQPAELEDSGVYFCASSQDLAGKQFFGPGTRLTVL.

The chain couples TRBV27 to TRBJ2-2; 9 bases align to TRBD1. The CDR3 extends over 17 amino acids. Germline V gene lookup returns CDR1 MNHEY and CDR2 SMNVEV (reference sequence). The V gene end was trimmed by 4 bases and the J gene end by 0 bases; junction bases not matched to a gene: 6. The CDR3 loop reads CASSSSRDRANTGELFF. The CDR3 DNA is TGTGCCAGCAGTTCTTCCCGGGACAGGGCGAACACCGGGGAGCTGTTTTTT.

The J gene is TRBJ2-1, the V gene TRBV28, with D unclear. The CDR3 is made up of 13 amino acids. Germline values: CDR1 MDHEN, CDR2 SYDVKM. Trimming pared 2 bases from V and 10 bases from J, leaving 12 bases between. The CDR3: CASSLTAYGEQFF. The CDR3 bases are TGTGCCAGCAGTTTAACAGCGTACGGGGAGCAGTTCTTC.

The rearrangement uses TRBV6-5 and TRBJ2-7; 7 positions agree with TRBD2. Germline V gene data show CDR1 as MNHEY and CDR2 as SVGAGI. V gave up 6 bases and J gave up 2 bases; unmatched junction bases: 4. This CDR3 comprises 13 residues. The CDR3 here is CASRGGLAYEQYF. CDR3 bases: TGTGCCAGCAGAGGAGGACTAGCCTACGAGCAGTACTTC.

The chain links TRBV5-6 to TRBJ2-3, with D perhaps TRBD1 or TRBD2 (6 bases each). V was shortened by 2 bases and J by 1 base, with 14 bases between the two germline ends. The CDR3 has 16 amino acids. Germline-derived CDR1 and CDR2 are SGHDT and YYEEEE. The CDR3 DNA sequence: TGTGCCAGCAGCTTAAAGGGGGGTCGGGGCACAGATACGCAGTATTTT. This gives the protein CASSLKGGRGTDTQYF.

This clone was recorded only once. The rearrangement links TRBV19 to TRBJ2-7, with TRBD1 identical over 10 bases. The germline V gene has CDR1 LNHDA and CDR2 SQIVND (reference sequence). This CDR3 has 15 residues. V dropped 6 bases and J dropped 5; count of bases not matched to a gene: 10. DNA of the CDR3: TGTGCCAGTAGCCCAGGGGGACAGGGGAGAGACGAGCAGTACTTC. Translation: CASSPGGQGRDEQYF. Full variable domain (rest looked up from reference TRBV19 and TRBJ2-7): DGGITQSPKYLFRKEGQNVTLSCEQNLNHDAMYWYRQDPGQGLRLIYYSQIVNDFQKGDIAEGYSVSREKKESFPLTVTSAQKNPTAFYLCASSPGGQGRDEQYFGPGTRLTVT.

V is TRBV19 and J is TRBJ1-1, with TRBD1 identical over 8 bases. The germline V gene has CDR1 LNHDA and CDR2 SQIVND (reference sequence). CDR3 size: 16 residues. V dropped 5 bases and J dropped 2; count of bases not matched to a gene: 10. The CDR3 reads CASSPALGQANTEAFF. CDR3 in DNA: TGTGCCAGTAGTCCGGCCCTGGGACAGGCAAACACTGAAGCTTTCTTT.

The J gene is TRBJ2-5, the V gene TRBV20-1; D not certain. The CDR3 length is 13 residues. Germline V gives CDR1 DFQATT, CDR2 SNEGSKA (reference sequence). The V gene lost 3 bases and the J gene lost 1 base, with 9 bases spanning the gap. The CDR3: CSASGILQETQYF. CDR3 DNA sequence: TGCAGTGCTAGTGGAATCCTCCAAGAGACCCAGTACTTC.

The chain is built from TRBV19 and TRBJ2-7, with 8 bases fitting TRBD1. This CDR3 has 16 amino acids. V lost 3 bases and J lost 4; bases outside the gene matches: 11. The V gene's germline CDR1 is LNHDA and CDR2 SQIVND (reference sequence). Here the CDR3 reads CASSIPKGTGGYEQYF. CDR3 sequence (DNA): TGTGCCAGTAGTATCCCGAAGGGGACAGGAGGTTACGAGCAGTACTTC. The full variable domain, in which reference TRBV19 and TRBJ2-7 provide the parts outside the CDR3, is DGGITQSPKYLFRKEGQNVTLSCEQNLNHDAMYWYRQDPGQGLRLIYYSQIVNDFQKGDIAEGYSVSREKKESFPLTVTSAQKNPTAFYLCASSIPKGTGGYEQYFGPGTRLTVT.

The chain joins TRBV19 to TRBJ1-4, with D possibly matching TRBD1 (5 bases). Germline CDR1 reads LNHDA; CDR2 reads SQIVND (reference sequence). The CDR3 loop spans 13 amino acids. V lost 4 bases and J lost 10, with 13 bases in between. CDR3 nucleotides: TGTGCCAGTAGTACTCAGGGAGGAGGAAAACTGTTTTTT. Its translation: CASSTQGGGKLFF. Combining the CDR3 with reference TRBV19 and TRBJ1-4 gives the whole variable domain DGGITQSPKYLFRKEGQNVTLSCEQNLNHDAMYWYRQDPGQGLRLIYYSQIVNDFQKGDIAEGYSVSREKKESFPLTVTSAQKNPTAFYLCASSTQGGGKLFFGSGTQLSVL.